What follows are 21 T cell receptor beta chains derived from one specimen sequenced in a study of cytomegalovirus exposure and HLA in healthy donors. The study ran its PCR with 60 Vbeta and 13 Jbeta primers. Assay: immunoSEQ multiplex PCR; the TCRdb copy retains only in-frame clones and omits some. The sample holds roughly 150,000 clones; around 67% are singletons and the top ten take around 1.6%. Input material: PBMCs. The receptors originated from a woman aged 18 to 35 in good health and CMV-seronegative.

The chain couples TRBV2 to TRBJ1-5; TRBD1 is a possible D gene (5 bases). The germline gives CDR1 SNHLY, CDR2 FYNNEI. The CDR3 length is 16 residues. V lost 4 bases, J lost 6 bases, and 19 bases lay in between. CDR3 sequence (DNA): TGTGCCAGCAGTGCAACCACTTCAGGGTTAGGTCAGCCCCAGCATTTT. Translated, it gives CASSATTSGLGQPQHF. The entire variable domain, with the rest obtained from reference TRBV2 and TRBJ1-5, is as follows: EPEVTQTPSHQVTQMGQEVILRCVPISNHLYFYWYRQILGQKVEFLVSFYNNEISEKSEIFDDQFSVERPDGSNFTLKIRSTKLEDSAMYFCASSATTSGLGQPQHFGDGTRLSIL.

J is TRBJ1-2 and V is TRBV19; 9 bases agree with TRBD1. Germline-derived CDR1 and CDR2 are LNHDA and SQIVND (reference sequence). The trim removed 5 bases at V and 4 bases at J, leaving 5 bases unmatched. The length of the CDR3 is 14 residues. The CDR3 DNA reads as TGTGCCAGTAGTCGGGACAGGGAAACCTATGGCTACACCTTC. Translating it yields CASSRDRETYGYTF.

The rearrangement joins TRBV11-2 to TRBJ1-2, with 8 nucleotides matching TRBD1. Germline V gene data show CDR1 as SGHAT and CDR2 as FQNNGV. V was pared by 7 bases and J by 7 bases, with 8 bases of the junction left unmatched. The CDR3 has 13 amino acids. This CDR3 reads CASTRDRGGGYTF. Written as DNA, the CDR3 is TGTGCCAGCACCCGAGACAGGGGCGGTGGCTACACCTTC.

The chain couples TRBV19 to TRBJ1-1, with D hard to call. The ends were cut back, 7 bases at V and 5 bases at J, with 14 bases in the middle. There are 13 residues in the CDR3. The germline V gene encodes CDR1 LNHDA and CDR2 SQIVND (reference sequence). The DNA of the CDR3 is TGTGCCAGTACCCCCCCGCGCCGAACTGAAGCTTTCTTT. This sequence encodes CASTPPRRTEAFF.

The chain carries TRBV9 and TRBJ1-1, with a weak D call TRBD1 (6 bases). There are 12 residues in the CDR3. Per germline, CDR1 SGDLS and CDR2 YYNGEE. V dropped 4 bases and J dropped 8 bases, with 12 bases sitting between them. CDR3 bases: TGTGCCAGCAGCCCAGGACAGAAAGAAGCTTTCTTT. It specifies CASSPGQKEAFF.

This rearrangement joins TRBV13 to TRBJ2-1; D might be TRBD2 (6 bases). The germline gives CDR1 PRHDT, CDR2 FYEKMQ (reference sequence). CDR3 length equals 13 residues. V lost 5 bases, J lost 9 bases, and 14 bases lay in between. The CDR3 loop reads CASSPPRGTEQFF. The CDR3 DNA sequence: TGTGCCAGCAGCCCCCCTCGGGGGACTGAGCAGTTCTTC.

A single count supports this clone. This CDR3 is CASSPGQGVGNEQFF. The CDR3 DNA sequence: TGCGCCAGCAGCCCGGGACAGGGGGTCGGCAATGAGCAGTTCTTC. The chain carries TRBV4-3 and TRBJ2-1; 11 nucleotides agree with TRBD1. The CDR3 consists of 15 residues. The germline gives CDR1 LGHNA, CDR2 YSLEER. Germline trimming cut 4 bases from V and 6 bases from J; bases unmatched to any gene: 5.

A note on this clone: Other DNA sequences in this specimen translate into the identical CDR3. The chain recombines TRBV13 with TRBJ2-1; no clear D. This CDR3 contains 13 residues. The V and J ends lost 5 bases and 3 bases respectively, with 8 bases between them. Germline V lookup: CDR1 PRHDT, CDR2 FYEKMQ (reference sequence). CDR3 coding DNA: TGTGCCAGCAGCCCCCCGGGCTACAATGAGCAGTTCTTC. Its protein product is CASSPPGYNEQFF. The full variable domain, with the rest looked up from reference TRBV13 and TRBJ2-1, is AAGVIQSPRHLIKEKRETATLKCYPIPRHDTVYWYQQGPGQDPQFLISFYEKMQSDKGSIPDRFSAQQFSDYHSELNMSSLELGDSALYFCASSPPGYNEQFFGPGTRLTVL.

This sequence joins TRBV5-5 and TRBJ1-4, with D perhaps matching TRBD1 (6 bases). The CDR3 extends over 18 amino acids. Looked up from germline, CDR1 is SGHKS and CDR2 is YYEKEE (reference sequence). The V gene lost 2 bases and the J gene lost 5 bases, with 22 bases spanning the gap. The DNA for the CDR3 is TGTGCCAGCAGCTTCGGTTCAGGGGCCTTTTTGCGGAATGAAAAACTGTTTTTT. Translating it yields CASSFGSGAFLRNEKLFF. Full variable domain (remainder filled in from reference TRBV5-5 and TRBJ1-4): DAGVTQSPTHLIKTRGQQVTLRCSPISGHKSVSWYQQVLGQGPQFIFQYYEKEERGRGNFPDRFSARQFPNYSSELNVNALLLGDSALYLCASSFGSGAFLRNEKLFFGSGTQLSVL.

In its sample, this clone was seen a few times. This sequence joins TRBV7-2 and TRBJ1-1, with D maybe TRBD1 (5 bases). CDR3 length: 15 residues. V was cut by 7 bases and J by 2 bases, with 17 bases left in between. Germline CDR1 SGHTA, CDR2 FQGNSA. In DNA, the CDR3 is TGTGCCAGCATGTTCGGCTCGGGGGGTAACACTGAAGCTTTCTTT. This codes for CASMFGSGGNTEAFF.

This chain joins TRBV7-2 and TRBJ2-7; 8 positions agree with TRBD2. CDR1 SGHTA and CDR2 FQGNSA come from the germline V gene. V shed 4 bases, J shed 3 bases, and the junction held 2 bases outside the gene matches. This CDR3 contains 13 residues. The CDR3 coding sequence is TGTGCCAGCAGCTCAAGCGGGGGCTACGAGCAGTACTTC. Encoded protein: CASSSSGGYEQYF.

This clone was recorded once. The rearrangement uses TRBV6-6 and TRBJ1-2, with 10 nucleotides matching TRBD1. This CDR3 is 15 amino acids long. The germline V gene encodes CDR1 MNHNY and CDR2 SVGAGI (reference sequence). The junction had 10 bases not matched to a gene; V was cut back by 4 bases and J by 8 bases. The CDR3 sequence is CASSSLTRDRGGYTF. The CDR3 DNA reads TGTGCCAGCAGTTCCCTAACCCGGGACAGGGGCGGCTACACCTTC.

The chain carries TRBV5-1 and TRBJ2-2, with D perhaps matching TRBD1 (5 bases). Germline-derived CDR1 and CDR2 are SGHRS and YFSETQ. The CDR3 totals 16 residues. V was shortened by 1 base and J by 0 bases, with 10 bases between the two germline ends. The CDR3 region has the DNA TGCGCCAGCAGCTTGCAACAGGTGACGAACACCGGGGAGCTGTTTTTT. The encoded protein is CASSLQQVTNTGELFF.

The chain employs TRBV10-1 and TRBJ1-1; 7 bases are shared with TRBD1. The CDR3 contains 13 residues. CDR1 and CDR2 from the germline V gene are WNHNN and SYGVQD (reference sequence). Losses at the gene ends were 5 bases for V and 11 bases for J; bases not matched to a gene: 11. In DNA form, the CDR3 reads TGCGCCAGCAGTACAGGACGGACAGGCTGGGCTTTCTTT. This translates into CASSTGRTGWAFF.

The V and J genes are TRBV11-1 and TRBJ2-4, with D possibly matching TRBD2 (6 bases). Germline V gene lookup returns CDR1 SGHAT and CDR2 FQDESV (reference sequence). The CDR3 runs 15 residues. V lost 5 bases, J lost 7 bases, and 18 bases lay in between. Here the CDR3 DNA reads TGTGCCAGCAGCCCTGCCGGATCCGGAGGGAACATTCAGTACTTC. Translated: CASSPAGSGGNIQYF.

Written as DNA, the CDR3 is TGTGCCAGCTCACCCGGACAGACAGACTACGAGCAGTACGTC. This gives the protein CASSPGQTDYEQYV. The chain has TRBV18 and TRBJ2-7, with D possibly being TRBD1 (6 bases). V was pared by 3 bases and J by 3 bases, with 12 bases between. CDR1 is KGHSH, CDR2 LQKENI, per germline. There are 14 residues in the CDR3.

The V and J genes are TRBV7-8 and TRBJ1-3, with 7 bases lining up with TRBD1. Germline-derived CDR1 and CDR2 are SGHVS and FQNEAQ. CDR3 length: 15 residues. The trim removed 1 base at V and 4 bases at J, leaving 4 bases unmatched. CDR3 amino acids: CASSLEGANGNTIYF. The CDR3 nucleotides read TGTGCCAGCAGCTTAGAGGGGGCAAACGGAAACACCATATATTTT.

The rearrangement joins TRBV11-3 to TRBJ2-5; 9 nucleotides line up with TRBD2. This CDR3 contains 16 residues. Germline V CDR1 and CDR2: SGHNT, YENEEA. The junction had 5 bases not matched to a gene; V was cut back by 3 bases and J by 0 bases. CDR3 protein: CASSFGLAGNQETQYF. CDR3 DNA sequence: TGTGCCAGCAGCTTTGGGCTAGCGGGAAACCAAGAGACCCAGTACTTC.

The CDR3 is CASSIQGLAFF. The CDR3 nucleotides read TGTGCCAGCAGCATACAGGGGTTGGCTTTCTTT. J is TRBJ1-1 and V is TRBV2; 7 bases are a match to TRBD1. Per germline, CDR1 SNHLY and CDR2 FYNNEI. This CDR3 contains 11 residues. V shed 6 bases, J shed 11 bases, and the junction held 6 bases outside the gene matches.

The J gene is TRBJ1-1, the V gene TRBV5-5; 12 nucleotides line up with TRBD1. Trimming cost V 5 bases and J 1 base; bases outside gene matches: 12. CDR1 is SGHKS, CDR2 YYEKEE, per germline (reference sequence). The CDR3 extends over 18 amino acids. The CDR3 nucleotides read TGTGCCAGCAGTTCCGCCGGGACAGGGGGCCTCCCGAACACTGAAGCTTTCTTT. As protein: CASSSAGTGGLPNTEAFF. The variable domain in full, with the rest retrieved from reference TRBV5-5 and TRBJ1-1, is DAGVTQSPTHLIKTRGQQVTLRCSPISGHKSVSWYQQVLGQGPQFIFQYYEKEERGRGNFPDRFSARQFPNYSSELNVNALLLGDSALYLCASSSAGTGGLPNTEAFFGQGTRLTVV.

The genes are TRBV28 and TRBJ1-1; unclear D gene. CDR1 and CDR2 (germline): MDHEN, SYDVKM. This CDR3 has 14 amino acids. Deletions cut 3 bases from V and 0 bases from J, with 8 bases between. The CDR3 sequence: CASSFWAMNTEAFF. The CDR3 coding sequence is TGTGCCAGCAGTTTCTGGGCAATGAACACTGAAGCTTTCTTT.